The 4 T cell receptor beta chains below come from one sample, sequenced in a study of T cells in Graves' hyperthyroidism and ophthalmopathy. RNA transcripts yielded amplified TCR beta CDR3 regions. Primed by the HTBI set, a first-round RT-PCR was run on the TCR CDR3. Each CDR3 protein is one row after TCRdb ran MiXCR on the multiplex PCR reads. This table has 500,000 to 550,000 distinct CDR3 sequences, just under 20% appearing once. The sequenced sample consisted of blood. The receptors shown here come from a man aged 40-49 years with Graves' ophthalmopathy.

The gene calls are TRBV7-2 and TRBJ1-5; D is unclear. Trimming stripped 0 bases from V and 5 bases from J, with 8 bases between. Germline CDR1 is SGHTA and CDR2 is FQGNSA. The CDR3 is 14 amino acids. CDR3 bases: TGTGCCAGCAGCTTAGCATACGTCGATCAGCCCCAGCATTTT. Translation gives CASSLAYVDQPQHF. The whole variable domain, remainder taken from reference TRBV7-2 and TRBJ1-5, is GAGVSQSPSNKVTEKGKDVELRCDPISGHTALYWYRQSLGQGLEFLIYFQGNSAPDKSGLPSDRFSAERTGGSVSTLTIQRTQQEDSAVYLCASSLAYVDQPQHFGDGTRLSIL.

This clonotype appeared a few times. J is TRBJ2-7 and V is TRBV6-2 or TRBV6-3, with unresolved D. In germline, CDR1 is MNHEY, CDR2 SVGEGT. Trimming cost V 3 bases and J 4 bases, with 10 bases left between them. The CDR3 contains 13 residues. This CDR3 reads CASSYPTPYEQYF. For the CDR3, the DNA is TGTGCCAGCAGTTATCCCACCCCTTACGAGCAGTACTTC.

In this sample, this clonotype turned up many times. This chain links TRBV30 with TRBJ2-7; D remains ambiguous. The V gene lost 1 base and the J gene lost 5 bases, with 12 bases spanning the gap. Germline lookup yields CDR1 GTSNPN and CDR2 SVGIG (reference sequence). The CDR3 runs to 13 residues. This chain's CDR3 is CAWSAKPRDEQYF. CDR3 sequence (DNA): TGTGCCTGGAGTGCCAAGCCCCGTGACGAGCAGTACTTC.

CDR3 amino acids: CATRTQSNTGELFF. CDR3 sequence (DNA): TGTGCCACAAGGACTCAGAGTAACACCGGGGAGCTGTTTTTT. The V gene is TRBV10-3, the J gene TRBJ2-2; D perhaps matches TRBD2 (5 bases). V was cut by 10 bases and J by 2 bases, with 14 bases left in between. Looked up from germline, CDR1 is ENHRY and CDR2 is SYGVKD. This CDR3 region has 14 residues.